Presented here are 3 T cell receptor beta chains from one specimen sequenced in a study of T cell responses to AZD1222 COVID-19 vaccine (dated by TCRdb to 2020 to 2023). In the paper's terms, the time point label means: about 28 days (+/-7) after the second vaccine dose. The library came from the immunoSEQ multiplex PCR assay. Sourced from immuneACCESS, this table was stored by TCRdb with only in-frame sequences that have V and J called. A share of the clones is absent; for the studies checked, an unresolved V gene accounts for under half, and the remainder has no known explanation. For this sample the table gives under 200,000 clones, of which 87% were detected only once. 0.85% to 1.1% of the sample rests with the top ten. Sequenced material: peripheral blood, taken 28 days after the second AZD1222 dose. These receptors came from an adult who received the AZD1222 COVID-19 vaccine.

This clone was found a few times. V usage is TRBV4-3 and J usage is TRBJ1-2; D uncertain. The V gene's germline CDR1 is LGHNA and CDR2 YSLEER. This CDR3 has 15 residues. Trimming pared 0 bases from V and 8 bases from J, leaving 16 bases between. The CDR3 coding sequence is TGCGCCAGCAGCCAAGAGGCCGCAGTGACATACGGCTACACCTTC. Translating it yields CASSQEAAVTYGYTF.

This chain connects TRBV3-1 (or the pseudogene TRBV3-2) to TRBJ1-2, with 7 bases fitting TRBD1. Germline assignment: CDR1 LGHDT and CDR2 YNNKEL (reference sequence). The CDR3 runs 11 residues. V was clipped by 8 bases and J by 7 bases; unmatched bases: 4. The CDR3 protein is CASGTAGGYTF. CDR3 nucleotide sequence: TGTGCCAGCGGGACAGCTGGTGGCTACACCTTC.

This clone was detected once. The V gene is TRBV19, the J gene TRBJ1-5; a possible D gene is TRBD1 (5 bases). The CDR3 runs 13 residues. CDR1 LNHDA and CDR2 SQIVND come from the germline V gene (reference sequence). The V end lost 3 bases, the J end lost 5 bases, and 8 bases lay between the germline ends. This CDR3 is CASSIPGDQPQHF. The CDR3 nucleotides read TGTGCCAGTAGTATTCCGGGGGATCAGCCCCAGCATTTT.